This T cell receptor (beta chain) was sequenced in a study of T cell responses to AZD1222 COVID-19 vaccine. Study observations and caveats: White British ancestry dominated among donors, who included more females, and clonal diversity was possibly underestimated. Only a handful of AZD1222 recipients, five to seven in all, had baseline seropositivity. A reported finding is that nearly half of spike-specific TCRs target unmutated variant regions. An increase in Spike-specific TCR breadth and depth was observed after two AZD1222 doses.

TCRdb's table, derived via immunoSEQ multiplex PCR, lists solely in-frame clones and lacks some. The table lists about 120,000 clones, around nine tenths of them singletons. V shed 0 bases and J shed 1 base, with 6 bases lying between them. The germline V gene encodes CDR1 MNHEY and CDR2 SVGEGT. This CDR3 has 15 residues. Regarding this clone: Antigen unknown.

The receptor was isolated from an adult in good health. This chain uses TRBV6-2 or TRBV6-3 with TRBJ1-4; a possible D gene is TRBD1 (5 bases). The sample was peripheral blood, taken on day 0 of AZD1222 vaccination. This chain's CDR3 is CASSYSDRTNEKLFF. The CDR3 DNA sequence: TGTGCCAGCAGTTACTCCGACAGAACTAATGAAAAACTGTTTTTT.